This passage covers 3 T cell receptor beta chains from one sample sequenced in a study of blood T cell repertoires in COVID-19. Generated by immunoSEQ multiplex PCR, the TCRdb table keeps only in-frame clones and is missing some. Among 120,000 to 150,000 clones listed, around nine tenths were seen once. The specimen was peripheral blood. The receptors here all came from a woman in her 40s with acute or convalescent COVID-19.

The chain couples TRBV6-5 to TRBJ2-5; a possible D gene is TRBD1 (5 bases). CDR1 is MNHEY and CDR2 is SVGAGI in the germline V gene. The CDR3 runs to 12 residues. CDR3 region: CEMPQDQETQYF. The CDR3 bases are TGTGAGATGCCACAGGATCAAGAGACCCAGTACTTC.

This clone has a handful of counts. The chain employs TRBV7-3 and TRBJ2-5; D gene uncertain. The V end was cut by 2 bases, the J end by 7 bases, with 11 bases between. From germline, CDR1 is SGHTA and CDR2 FQGTGA. This CDR3 is built from 13 residues. CDR3 DNA: TGTGCCAGCAGCTTAGTGAACGGCGGGACCCAGTACTTC. Translating it yields CASSLVNGGTQYF.

The genes are TRBV9 and TRBJ2-7; D is possibly TRBD1 (6 bases). The CDR3 runs 14 residues. The germline V gene encodes CDR1 SGDLS and CDR2 YYNGEE. The ends were cut back, 0 bases at V and 3 bases at J, with 10 bases in the middle. DNA of the CDR3: TGTGCCAGCAGCGTAGAGGTGACAGGCTACGAGCAGTACTTC. Residues: CASSVEVTGYEQYF.